Detailed here is one T cell receptor beta chain. No DNA is shown, since the ends of the CDR3 on it are uncertain; the CDR3 is the one TCRdb lists. Authors' methods: It was from reference gene primer amplification that nucleated cell counts were estimated. Produced via immunoSEQ multiplex PCR; TCRdb's table is partial and in-frame only. From that table come the V and J calls and clone size; the DNA was used to work out D and trimming. The sample yields 450,000 to 500,000 clones, approximately 86% seen once. The CDR3 spans 11 amino acids, including both terminal residues. The germline CDR1 and CDR2 sequences are SNHLY and FYNNEI. Two negative PCRs, clearance, or symptom resolution were required of recovered Cohort 3 donors. This specimen belongs to a study of blood T cell repertoires in COVID-19. About the research overall: Acute and convalescent COVID-19 specimens originated in the United States, Italy and Spain. Sources were T cells, B-cell-depleted T cells, or PBMCs; the material itself was cDNA or gDNA.

Input material: PBMCs or T cells enriched from blood (not recorded which). J is TRBJ1-2 and V is TRBV2; TRBD1, the D gene given by the table, was not confirmed from the DNA. This TCR was sampled from a young woman who had recovered from COVID-19. Here the CDR3 reads CASRFFGQGIF.